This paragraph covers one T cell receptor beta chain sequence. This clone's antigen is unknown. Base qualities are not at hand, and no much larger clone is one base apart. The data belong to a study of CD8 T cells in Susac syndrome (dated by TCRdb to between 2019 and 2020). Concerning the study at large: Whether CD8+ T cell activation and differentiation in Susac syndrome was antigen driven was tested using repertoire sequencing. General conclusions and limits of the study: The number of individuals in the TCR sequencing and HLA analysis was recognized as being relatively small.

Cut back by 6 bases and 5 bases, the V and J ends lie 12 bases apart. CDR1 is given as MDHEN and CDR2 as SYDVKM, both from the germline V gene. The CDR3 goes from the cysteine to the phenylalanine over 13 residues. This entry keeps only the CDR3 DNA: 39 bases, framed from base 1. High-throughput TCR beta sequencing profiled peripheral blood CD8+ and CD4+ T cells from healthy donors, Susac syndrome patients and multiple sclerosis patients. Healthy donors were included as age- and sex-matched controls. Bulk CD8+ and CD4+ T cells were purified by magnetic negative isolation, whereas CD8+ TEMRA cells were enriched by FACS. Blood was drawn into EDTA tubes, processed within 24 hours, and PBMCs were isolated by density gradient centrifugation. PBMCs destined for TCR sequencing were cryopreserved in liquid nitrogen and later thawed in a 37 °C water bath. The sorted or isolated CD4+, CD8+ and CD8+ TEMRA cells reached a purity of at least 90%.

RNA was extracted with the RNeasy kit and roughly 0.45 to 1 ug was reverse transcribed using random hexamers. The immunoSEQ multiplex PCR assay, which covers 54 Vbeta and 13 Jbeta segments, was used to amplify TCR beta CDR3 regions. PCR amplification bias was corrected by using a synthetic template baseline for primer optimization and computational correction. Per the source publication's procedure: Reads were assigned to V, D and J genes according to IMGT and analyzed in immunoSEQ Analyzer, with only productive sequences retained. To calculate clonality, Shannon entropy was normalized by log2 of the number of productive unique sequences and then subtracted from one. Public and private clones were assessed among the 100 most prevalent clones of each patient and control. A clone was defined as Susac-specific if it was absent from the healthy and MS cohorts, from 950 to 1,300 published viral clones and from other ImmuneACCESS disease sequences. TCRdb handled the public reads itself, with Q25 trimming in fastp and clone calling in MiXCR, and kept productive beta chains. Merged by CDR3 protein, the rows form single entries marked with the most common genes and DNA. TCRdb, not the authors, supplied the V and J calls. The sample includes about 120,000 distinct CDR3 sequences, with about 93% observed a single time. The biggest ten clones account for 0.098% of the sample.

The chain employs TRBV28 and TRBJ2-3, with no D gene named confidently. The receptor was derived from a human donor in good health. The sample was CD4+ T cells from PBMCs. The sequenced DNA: TGTGCCAGCAGCGGCCCCGTCCTAGATACGCAGTATTTT. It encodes CASSGPVLDTQYF. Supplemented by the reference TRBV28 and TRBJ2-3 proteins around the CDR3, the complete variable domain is DVKVTQSSRYLVKRTGEKVFLECVQDMDHENMFWYRQDPGLGLRLIYFSYDVKMKEKGDIPEGYSVSREKKERFSLILESASTNQTSMYLCASSGPVLDTQYFGPGTRLTVL.